A selection of T cell receptor beta chains follows, all from one sample in a study of CD8+ T cells in alopecia areata. The method was immunoSEQ multiplex PCR; TCRdb's version includes in-frame clones alone and lacks a portion of them. Of more than 110,000 clones listed, roughly 80% are singletons. The starting material was CD8+ T cells sorted from blood, obtained at week 4, from a patient treated with tofacitinib. The receptors stem from a human donor with alopecia areata. Both conserved end residues are part of each CDR3. The order of the fields is D gene, clone size, J gene, V gene, CDR3 DNA, CDR3 protein. The D gene is left open where the match is weak. Clone size, where shown, is once, few, many, or a class for clones that have expanded.

D gene: .; clone size: .; J gene: TRBJ2-5; V gene: TRBV7-9; CDR3 DNA: TGTGCCATCTCTCCCCGGGGCTCCGTCCCCGAAGTACAGTACTTC; CDR3 protein: CAISPRGSVPEVQYF
D gene: TRBD2; clone size: once; J gene: TRBJ2-3; V gene: TRBV7-3; CDR3 DNA: TGTGCCAGCAGCTTGCTAGCGGGGGGGCCGGATACGCAGTATTTT; CDR3 protein: CASSLLAGGPDTQYF
D gene: .; clone size: .; J gene: TRBJ2-2; V gene: TRBV4-1; CDR3 DNA: TGCGCCAGCAGCCGAAATCCTACCGGGGAGCTGTTTTTT; CDR3 protein: CASSRNPTGELFF
D gene: .; clone size: .; J gene: TRBJ2-1; V gene: TRBV19; CDR3 DNA: TGTGCCAGTAGTATAGGGAGCAGGATCAATGAGCAGTTCTTC; CDR3 protein: CASSIGSRINEQFF
D gene: TRBD1; clone size: .; J gene: TRBJ2-3; V gene: TRBV4-3; CDR3 DNA: TGCGCCAGCAGCCAAGAGAGGGGGCGGCAGGGGGCTAATACGCAGTATTTT; CDR3 protein: CASSQERGRQGANTQYF
D gene: .; clone size: .; J gene: TRBJ2-3; V gene: TRBV6-5; CDR3 DNA: TGTGCCAGCAGTTACTCGACTCACACAGATACGCAGTATTTT; CDR3 protein: CASSYSTHTDTQYF
D gene: TRBD1; clone size: once; J gene: TRBJ2-7; V gene: TRBV5-4; CDR3 DNA: TGTGCCAGCAGCCACGGACAGGGGACCTACGAGCAGTACTTC; CDR3 protein: CASSHGQGTYEQYF
D gene: .; clone size: .; J gene: TRBJ2-1; V gene: TRBV4-1; CDR3 DNA: TGCGCCAGCAGCCAAGCTTTCAGGAGCTCCTACAATGAGCAGTTCTTC; CDR3 protein: CASSQAFRSSYNEQFF
D gene: .; clone size: .; J gene: TRBJ1-1; V gene: TRBV27; CDR3 DNA: TGTGCCAGCAGTTCGGCCCCGAACACTGAAGCTTTCTTT; CDR3 protein: CASSSAPNTEAFF
D gene: .; clone size: .; J gene: TRBJ2-3; V gene: TRBV4-3; CDR3 DNA: TGCGCCAGCAGCCAAGAGGTCCTCACAGATACGCAGTATTTT; CDR3 protein: CASSQEVLTDTQYF
D gene: .; clone size: .; J gene: TRBJ1-1; V gene: TRBV6-1; CDR3 DNA: TGTGCCACCACTGCTCCGATCGAGAGGGCTTTCTTT; CDR3 protein: CATTAPIERAFF
D gene: TRBD1; clone size: .; J gene: TRBJ1-2; V gene: TRBV27; CDR3 DNA: TGTGCCAGCAGTTTTTTGGGACAGGGGGAGGATGGCTACACCTTC; CDR3 protein: CASSFLGQGEDGYTF
D gene: .; clone size: .; J gene: TRBJ1-1; V gene: TRBV2; CDR3 DNA: TGTGCCAGCAGTGAAGCCTTTTGGGAATCTGGGACACCGAACACTGAAGCTTTCTTT; CDR3 protein: CASSEAFWESGTPNTEAFF
D gene: TRBD1; clone size: .; J gene: TRBJ2-1; V gene: TRBV5-1; CDR3 DNA: TGCGCCAGCAGCTTGGCCGAACCGGGACAGATCTCCTACAATGAGCAGTTCTTC; CDR3 protein: CASSLAEPGQISYNEQFF
D gene: .; clone size: .; J gene: TRBJ1-3; V gene: TRBV9; CDR3 DNA: TGTGCCAGCAGCGTATATGGGTCTGGAAACACCATATATTTT; CDR3 protein: CASSVYGSGNTIYF
D gene: .; clone size: .; J gene: TRBJ2-1; V gene: TRBV7-9; CDR3 DNA: TGTGCCAGCAGACCCGCCGGGACGTGGTACAATGAGCAGTTCTTC; CDR3 protein: CASRPAGTWYNEQFF
D gene: .; clone size: .; J gene: TRBJ1-1; V gene: TRBV19; CDR3 DNA: TGTGCCAGTAGTACTCCCTGGGACGGACTAGGAGGTGAAGCTTTCTTT; CDR3 protein: CASSTPWDGLGGEAFF
D gene: .; clone size: .; J gene: TRBJ2-5; V gene: TRBV4-3; CDR3 DNA: TGCGCCAGCAGCCAAGTTCTTCAGGGTGGGCGGACCCAGTACTTC; CDR3 protein: CASSQVLQGGRTQYF
D gene: .; clone size: .; J gene: TRBJ1-1; V gene: TRBV15; CDR3 DNA: TGTGCCACCAGCAGAGTGGGACGGAGGAACACTGAAGCTTTCTTT; CDR3 protein: CATSRVGRRNTEAFF
D gene: .; clone size: .; J gene: TRBJ2-7; V gene: TRBV6-5; CDR3 DNA: TGTGCCAGCAGTTACTCCGGCCGGACGTTCTCCTACGAGCAGTACTTC; CDR3 protein: CASSYSGRTFSYEQYF
D gene: .; clone size: .; J gene: TRBJ1-1; V gene: TRBV27; CDR3 DNA: TGTGCCAGCAGTTTATCATGGAGGGCTGAAGCTTTCTTT; CDR3 protein: CASSLSWRAEAFF
D gene: .; clone size: .; J gene: TRBJ2-7; V gene: TRBV5-5; CDR3 DNA: TGTGCCAGCAGCTTGACCTCCTACGAGCAGTACTTC; CDR3 protein: CASSLTSYEQYF
D gene: .; clone size: .; J gene: TRBJ2-2; V gene: TRBV14; CDR3 DNA: TGTGCCAGCAGCCCCGTGAGCGGCGAGCTGGACGGGGAGCTGTTTTTT; CDR3 protein: CASSPVSGELDGELFF
D gene: .; clone size: .; J gene: TRBJ1-4; V gene: TRBV5-1; CDR3 DNA: TGCGCCAGCAGGCCTCAGGGGCTTGATGAAAAACTGTTTTTT; CDR3 protein: CASRPQGLDEKLFF
D gene: .; clone size: .; J gene: TRBJ1-4; V gene: TRBV4-1; CDR3 DNA: TGCGCCAGCAGCCCGGGGCCGCCTGAAAAACTGTTTTTT; CDR3 protein: CASSPGPPEKLFF
D gene: .; clone size: .; J gene: TRBJ2-7; V gene: TRBV5-4; CDR3 DNA: TGTGCCAGCAGCGGGACGGAAGGGGAGCAGTACTTC; CDR3 protein: CASSGTEGEQYF
D gene: .; clone size: .; J gene: TRBJ1-5; V gene: TRBV19; CDR3 DNA: TGTGCCAGTAGTATACCGGGTACTCAGCCCCAGCATTTT; CDR3 protein: CASSIPGTQPQHF
D gene: .; clone size: .; J gene: TRBJ2-1; V gene: TRBV5-6; CDR3 DNA: TGTGCCAGCTTCGGTACAGACATCTACAATGAGCAGTTCTTC; CDR3 protein: CASFGTDIYNEQFF
D gene: TRBD1; clone size: .; J gene: TRBJ2-5; V gene: TRBV4-1; CDR3 DNA: TGCGCCAGCAGCCAAGAAACAGGGGGCCAAGAGACCCAGTACTTC; CDR3 protein: CASSQETGGQETQYF